Following are 10 T cell receptor beta chains from one sample sequenced in a study of T-cell reconstitution after alpha-beta-depleted transplantation in children. A library of TCRbeta sequences, prepared with unique molecular identifiers, was generated. TCRdb used MiXCR to reprocess the PCR reads, holding one entry per CDR3 protein. The sample consists of about 540,000 distinct CDR3 sequences, approximately 20% of them appearing once. Material: PBMCs from the stem cell graft donor, obtained from the stem cell graft. The receptors originated from a human donor who donated a stem cell graft to a child with acute lymphoblastic leukemia.

The chain links TRBV21-1 to TRBJ2-7; TRBD1 is the table's D call and was not checked against the DNA. TRBV21-1 is an annotated pseudogene. This CDR3 has 15 residues. Here the CDR3 DNA reads TGTGCCAGCAGCGTTCGGGACAGGCTTGGTTACGAGCAGTACTTC. Residues: CASSVRDRLGYEQYF.

This clonotype turned up a few times. The rearrangement joins TRBV9 to TRBJ1-1; TRBD1 is a possible D gene (5 bases). Germline CDR1 and CDR2: SGDLS and YYNGEE. The CDR3 is 15 amino acids. The V end lost 0 bases, the J end lost 1 base, and 10 bases lay between the germline ends. Here the CDR3 reads CASSVGGSANTEAFF. CDR3 DNA sequence: TGTGCCAGCAGCGTAGGGGGGTCGGCGAACACTGAAGCTTTCTTT.

Only a few counts were recorded for this clonotype. The CDR3 spells CASSLWTAEFNEQFF. CDR3 nucleotides: TGCGCCAGCAGCTTGTGGACAGCTGAATTCAATGAGCAGTTCTTC. The gene calls are TRBV5-1 and TRBJ2-1; possibly TRBD1 for D (6 bases). V lost 1 base and J lost 6, with 14 bases in between. This CDR3 region has 15 residues. CDR1 is SGHRS and CDR2 is YFSETQ in the germline V gene.

This clonotype was seen only a few times. The J gene is TRBJ1-1, the V gene TRBV18, with D uncertain. The CDR3 covers 15 residues. Trimming removed 1 base at V and 1 base at J, with 10 bases between. Germline V gene sequence: CDR1 KGHSH, CDR2 LQKENI. Here the CDR3 reads CASSPLTEPNTEAFF. CDR3 DNA sequence: TGTGCCAGCTCACCACTGACGGAACCGAACACTGAAGCTTTCTTT.

The rearrangement uses TRBV10-3 and TRBJ2-3; D remains unclear. Germline V CDR1 and CDR2: ENHRY, SYGVKD. V was cut by 1 base and J by 6 bases, with 8 bases left in between. The CDR3 is 13 residues long. CDR3 sequence: CAISEWLPDTQYF. DNA of the CDR3: TGTGCCATCAGTGAGTGGCTCCCGGATACGCAGTATTTT.

The V and J genes are TRBV5-1 and TRBJ2-3, with D maybe TRBD2 (6 bases). V was pared by 4 bases and J by 2 bases, with 17 bases between. Germline assignment: CDR1 SGHRS and CDR2 YFSETQ. This CDR3 contains 16 residues. For the CDR3, the DNA is TGCGCCAGCAGCCGTCGGGACGGGGGACTCACAGATACGCAGTATTTT. The encoded protein is CASSRRDGGLTDTQYF.

The chain carries TRBV11-2 and TRBJ1-1; a possible D gene is TRBD1 (6 bases). CDR3 length: 13 residues. Germline CDR1 reads SGHAT; CDR2 reads FQNNGV. V was trimmed by 5 bases and J by 6 bases, leaving 13 bases between them. CDR3 nucleotides: TGTGCCAGCAGCCTCGGGGGGGCCTCTGAAGCTTTCTTT. It specifies CASSLGGASEAFF.

Only a few counts were recorded for this clonotype. The gene calls are TRBV5-1 and TRBJ2-2; the match to TRBD1 covers 8 bases. The CDR3 has 15 amino acids. Trimming cost V 4 bases and J 6 bases; bases outside gene matches: 8. The V gene's germline CDR1 is SGHRS and CDR2 YFSETQ. Here the CDR3 reads CASSPVQGGAGELFF. CDR3 sequence (DNA): TGCGCCAGCAGCCCCGTACAGGGGGGTGCCGGGGAGCTGTTTTTT.

The V gene is TRBV15, the J gene TRBJ1-2; no reliable D call. V lost 0 bases and J 2 bases, leaving 10 bases between the germline ends. The V gene's germline CDR1 is LNHNV and CDR2 YYDKDF (reference sequence). CDR3 size: 15 residues. The CDR3 protein is CATSRDSDGNYGYTF. The CDR3 DNA follows: TGTGCCACCAGCAGAGACTCCGACGGAAACTATGGCTACACCTTC.

The CDR3, as DNA: TGCGCCAGCTCCGGGGACATGCTTGTCTATGAGCAGTTCTTC. It codes for CASSGDMLVYEQFF. The chain recombines TRBV5-1 with TRBJ2-1, with D perhaps TRBD1 (6 bases). CDR3 length equals 14 residues. Germline V CDR1 and CDR2: SGHRS, YFSETQ. V shed 7 bases and J shed 8 bases, with 19 bases lying between them. The whole variable domain, filled in from reference TRBV5-1 and TRBJ2-1, reads KAGVTQTPRYLIKTRGQQVTLSCSPISGHRSVSWYQQTPGQGLQFLFEYFSETQRNKGNFPGRFSGRQFSNSRSEMNVSTLELGDSALYLCASSGDMLVYEQFFGPGTRLTVL.